This TCR beta chain was documented in a study of glioma-infiltrating T cells. Findings and caveats of the study: Tissue-blood divergence was below expectation in non-neoplastic patients, above in gliomas. Tissue and blood shared very few CDR3 sequences.

To note about this clonotype: Its specificity is unknown. With a much larger clone just one base away, this may be a read error.

The CDR3 contains 15 residues. Germline V gene sequence: CDR1 DFQATT, CDR2 SNEGSKA (reference sequence). Amplification of TCR alpha and beta CDR3 regions from RNA used iRepertoire nested multiplex PCR. One-step reverse transcription and amplification started from around 100-400 ng of tissue mRNA or PBMC total RNA. In TCRdb, the multiplex PCR reads were re-called with MiXCR into one record per CDR3 protein. The data hold 100,000 to 150,000 distinct CDR3 sequences, with less than 30% observed a single time. The clonotype was recovered from a human donor with low-grade glioma or glioblastoma, undergoing nonglioma brain surgery, or in good health (not recorded which). V is TRBV20-1 and J is TRBJ1-1; possibly TRBD1 for D (5 bases). The sequenced material came from glioma tissue, nonneoplastic brain tissue, or PBMCs (not recorded which). CDR3 nucleotides: TGCAGTGCTAGAGCCCCAGGGAGGATTGACACTGAAGTTTTCTTT. Protein product: CSARAPGRIDTEVFF.